The present TCR beta chain was sequenced within a study of blood T cell repertoires in COVID-19. Study summary: Samples came from the United States, Italy and Spain, spanning acute and convalescent COVID-19.

Per the study methods: Reference gene primer amplification yielded estimated nucleated cell counts. Method: immunoSEQ multiplex PCR; TCRdb's copy keeps in-frame clones and lacks some. V and J calls and clone size are given by that table; D and trimming were obtained from the DNA. The sample has about 110,000 clones; approximately 84% are singletons. J gave up 6 bases and V 2 bases, and 8 bases lay outside the gene matches. The CDR3 is made up of 16 amino acids. The germline CDR1 and CDR2 sequences are SNHLY and FYNNEI. Sequencing was done on a sample of peripheral blood. The chain has TRBV2 and TRBJ2-1; TRBD1 aligns across 9 bases. The receptor was isolated from an older woman with acute or convalescent COVID-19. The CDR3 protein is CASSERTGDGRNEQFF. CDR3 DNA sequence: TGTGCCAGCAGTGAACGGACAGGGGACGGACGCAATGAGCAGTTCTTC.